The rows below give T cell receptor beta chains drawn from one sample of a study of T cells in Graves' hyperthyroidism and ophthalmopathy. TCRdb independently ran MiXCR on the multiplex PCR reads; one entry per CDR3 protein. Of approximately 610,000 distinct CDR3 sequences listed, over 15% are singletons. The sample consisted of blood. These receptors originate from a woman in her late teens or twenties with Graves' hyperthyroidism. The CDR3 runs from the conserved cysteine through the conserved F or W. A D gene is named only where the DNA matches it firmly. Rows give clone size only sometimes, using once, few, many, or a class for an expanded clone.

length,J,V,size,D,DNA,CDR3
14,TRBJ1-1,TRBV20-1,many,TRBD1,TGCAGTGGACGCGGGGACAGGGGTAACACTGAAGCTTTCTTT,CSGRGDRGNTEAFF
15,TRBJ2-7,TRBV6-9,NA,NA,TGTGCCAGCAGTTACAAGGGGCCCGAGAATTACGAGCAGTACTTC,CASSYKGPENYEQYF
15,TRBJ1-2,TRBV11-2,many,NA,TGTGCCAGCAGCTTAAACCGACCGTTTAACTATGGCTACACCTTC,CASSLNRPFNYGYTF
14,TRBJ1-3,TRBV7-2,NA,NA,TGTGCCAGCAGCTCCACACCGTCTGGAAACACCATATATTTT,CASSSTPSGNTIYF
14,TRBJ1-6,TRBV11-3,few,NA,TGTGCCAGTAGCCCGGGAGGTTATAATTCACCCCTCCACTTT,CASSPGGYNSPLHF
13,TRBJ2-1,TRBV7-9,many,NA,TGTGCCAGCAGCTTTGACTTGATCCATGAGCAGTTCTTC,CASSFDLIHEQFF
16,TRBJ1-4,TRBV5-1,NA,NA,TGCGCCAGCAAACCCTCGGGGCCGCGAGGAGGTGAAAAACTGTTTTTT,CASKPSGPRGGEKLFF
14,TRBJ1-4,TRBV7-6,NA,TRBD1,TGTGCCAGCAGCTATATACAGGGGGCAGGAAAACTGTTTTTT,CASSYIQGAGKLFF
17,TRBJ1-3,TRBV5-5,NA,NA,TGTGCCAGCAGCCGGACCCCTCTGGGCGCTAGTGGAAACACCATATATTTT,CASSRTPLGASGNTIYF
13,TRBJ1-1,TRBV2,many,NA,TGTGCCAGCACCGGAGATTCGAACACTGAAGCTTTCTTT,CASTGDSNTEAFF
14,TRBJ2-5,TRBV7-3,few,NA,TGTGCCAGCAGCTTGTCCCCTGGGGAAGACACCCAGTACTTC,CASSLSPGEDTQYF
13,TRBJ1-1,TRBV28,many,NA,TGTGCCAGCAGTAAGAGTCCGAACACTGAAGCTTTCTTT,CASSKSPNTEAFF
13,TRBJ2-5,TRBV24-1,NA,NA,TGTGCCACCAGAAGTCCCCTACCCTGGGCCCAGTACTTC,CATRSPLPWAQYF
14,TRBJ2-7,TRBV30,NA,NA,TGTGCCTGGAGTGTTAGGGGGGGGATTTACGAGCAGTACTTC,CAWSVRGGIYEQYF
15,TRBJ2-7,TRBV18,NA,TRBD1,TGTGCCAGCTCACCAACGGGACAGGGGTCCTACGAGCGGTACTTC,CASSPTGQGSYERYF
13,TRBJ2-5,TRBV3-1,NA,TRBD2,TGTGCCAGCAGCCAACAGCGCGGGGGGACCCAGTACTTC,CASSQQRGGTQYF
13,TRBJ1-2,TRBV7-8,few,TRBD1,TGTGCCAGTAAACTAGGGACAGGGAATGGCTACACCTTC,CASKLGTGNGYTF
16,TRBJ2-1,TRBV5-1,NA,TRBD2,TGCGCCAGCAGCTTGGAGGGACTAGCGGGAGGAGGAGAGCAGTTCTTC,CASSLEGLAGGGEQFF
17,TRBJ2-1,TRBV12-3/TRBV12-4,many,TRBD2,TGTGCCAGCAGCCTCGCGGGAGGTCTAGCGGGATACAATGAGCAGTTCTTC,CASSLAGGLAGYNEQFF
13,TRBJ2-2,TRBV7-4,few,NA,TGTGCCAGCAGCCGCCGTAACACCGGGGAGCTGTTTTTT,CASSRRNTGELFF
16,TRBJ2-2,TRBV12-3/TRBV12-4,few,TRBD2,TGTGCCAGCAGTTCTTTTCCCGGGAGGGCCACCGGGGAGCCGTTTTTT,CASSSFPGRATGEPFF
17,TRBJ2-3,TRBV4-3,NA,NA,TGCGCCAGCAGCCCAAAATCGGGACATCTGAGACCAGATACGCAGTATTTT,CASSPKSGHLRPDTQYF
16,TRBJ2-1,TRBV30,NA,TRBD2,TGTGCCTGGAGTGTACTAGCGGGAGGGGTTCGGGATGAGCAGTTCTTC,CAWSVLAGGVRDEQFF
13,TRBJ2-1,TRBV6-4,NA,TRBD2,TGTGCCAGCAGTGACAGCGGGAATGGTGAGCAGTTCTTC,CASSDSGNGEQFF
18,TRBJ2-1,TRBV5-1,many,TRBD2,TGCGCCAGCAGCCCCTGGGGGACGGTCGGGAGGGGTAACAATGAGCAGTTCTTC,CASSPWGTVGRGNNEQFF
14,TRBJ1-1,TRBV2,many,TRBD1,TGTGCCAGCAGGGGGGACAGGGTGAACACTGAAGCTTTCTTT,CASRGDRVNTEAFF
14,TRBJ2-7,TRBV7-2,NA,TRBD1,TGTGCCAGCAGTCGGGACAGGGACCTCAACGAGCAGTACTTC,CASSRDRDLNEQYF
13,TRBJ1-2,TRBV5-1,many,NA,TGCGCCAGCAGCTTGGCTCGACAGTATGGCTACACCTTC,CASSLARQYGYTF
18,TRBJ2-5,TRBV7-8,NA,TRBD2,TGTGCCAGCAGCTCGACCGCGACTAGCGGGTGGGATCAAGAGACCCAGTGCTTC,CASSSTATSGWDQETQCF
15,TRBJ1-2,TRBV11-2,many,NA,TGTGCCAGCAGCTTAGAGATAACGGCCAACTATGGCTACACCTTC,CASSLEITANYGYTF
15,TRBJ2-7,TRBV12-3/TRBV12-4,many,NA,TGTGCCAGCAGTCCCCAGCGGCGAAAGTCCTACGAGCAGTACTTC,CASSPQRRKSYEQYF
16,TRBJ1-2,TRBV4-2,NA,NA,TGTGCCAGCAGCCAACCGGGGGCAGGGCTTGACTATGGCTACACCTTC,CASSQPGAGLDYGYTF
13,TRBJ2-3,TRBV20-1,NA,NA,TGCAGTGTTTCAGGGGAGGAAACAGATACGCAGTATTTT,CSVSGEETDTQYF
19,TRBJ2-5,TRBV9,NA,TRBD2,TGTGCCAGCAGCCTCAACCCCGGGACTAGCGGGAGAATGGGGGAGACCCAGTACTTC,CASSLNPGTSGRMGETQYF
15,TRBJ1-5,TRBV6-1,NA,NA,TGTGCCAGCAGTGAATGGCAGGGTAGCAATCAGCCCCAGCATTTT,CASSEWQGSNQPQHF
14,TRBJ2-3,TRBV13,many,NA,TGTGCCAGCAGCCCCCGGGACCGTCGGGATACGCAGTATTTT,CASSPRDRRDTQYF
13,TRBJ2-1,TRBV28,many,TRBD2,TGTGCCAGCAGTATCGGGACTAGGAATGAGCAGTTCTTC,CASSIGTRNEQFF
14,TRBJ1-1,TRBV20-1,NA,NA,TGCAGTGCTAGGAGCCCGGGCGCGGGCACTGAAGCTTTCTTT,CSARSPGAGTEAFF
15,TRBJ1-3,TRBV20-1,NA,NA,TGCAGTGCTAGAGGGCGGAGGGGGTCTGGAAACACCATATGTTTT,CSARGRRGSGNTICF
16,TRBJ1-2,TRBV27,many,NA,TGTGCCAGCAGTATCACCGGGAGGCCTCGTAACTATGGCTACACCTTC,CASSITGRPRNYGYTF
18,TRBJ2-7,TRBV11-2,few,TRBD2,TGTGCCAGCAGCTTGGCTCCCGGCGCGGGGGGGCCCTCCTACGAGCAGTACTTC,CASSLAPGAGGPSYEQYF